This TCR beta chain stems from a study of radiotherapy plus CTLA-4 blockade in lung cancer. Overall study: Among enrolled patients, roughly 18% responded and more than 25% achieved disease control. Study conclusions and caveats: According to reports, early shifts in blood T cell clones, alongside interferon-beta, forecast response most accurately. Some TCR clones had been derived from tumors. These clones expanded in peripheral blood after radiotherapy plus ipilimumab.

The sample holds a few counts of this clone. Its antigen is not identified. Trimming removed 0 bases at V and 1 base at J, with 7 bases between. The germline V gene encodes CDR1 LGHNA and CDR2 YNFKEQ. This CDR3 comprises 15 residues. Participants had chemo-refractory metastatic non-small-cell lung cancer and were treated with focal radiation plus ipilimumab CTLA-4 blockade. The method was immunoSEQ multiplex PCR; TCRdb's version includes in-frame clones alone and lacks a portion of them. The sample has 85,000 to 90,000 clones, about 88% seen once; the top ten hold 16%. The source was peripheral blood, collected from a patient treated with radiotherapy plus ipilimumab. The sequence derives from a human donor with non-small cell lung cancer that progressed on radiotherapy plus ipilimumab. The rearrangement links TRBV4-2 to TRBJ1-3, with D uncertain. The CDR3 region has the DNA TGTGCCAGCAGCCAAGACAGGACTTCTGGAAACACCATATATTTT. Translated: CASSQDRTSGNTIYF.